These T cell receptor beta chains were read from a single sample in a study of ipilimumab plus nivolumab after autologous stem cell transplantation. Sequenced by immunoSEQ multiplex PCR; TCRdb stores in-frame clones only, minus some. Of about 16,000 clones in the sample, approximately 75% are singletons; the top ten hold around a fifth. This material consisted of PBMCs, taken in a trial of ipilimumab plus nivolumab as post-transplant consolidation. The origin of the receptors is a male donor with diffuse large B-cell lymphoma. Each CDR3 is given with its conserved first and last residue. A D gene is named only where the DNA matches it firmly. Clone size is given for some rows only: seen once, a few or many times, or a class if the clone is expanded.

v_call,j_call,d_call,clone_size,cdr3_length,cdr3_aa,cdr3_nt
TRBV27,TRBJ2-5,TRBD2,NA,18,CASSPAGSGRAGGETQYF,TGTGCCAGCAGTCCCGCGGGTAGCGGGAGGGCCGGTGGAGAGACCCAGTACTTC
TRBV10-2,TRBJ1-3,NA,NA,13,CASGGIGRNTIYF,TGCGCCAGCGGGGGCATCGGGAGAAACACCATATATTTT
TRBV7-2,TRBJ2-7,TRBD2,few,15,CASSLWRGAPYEQYF,TGTGCCAGCAGCTTGTGGCGGGGGGCGCCCTACGAGCAGTACTTC
TRBV5-6,TRBJ2-5,NA,NA,13,CASSFLTGETQYF,TGTGCCAGCAGCTTTCTGACGGGGGAGACCCAGTACTTC
TRBV19,TRBJ2-7,NA,NA,13,CASSKGLHYEQYF,TGTGCCAGTAGCAAGGGCCTTCACTACGAGCAGTACTTC
TRBV6-5,TRBJ2-7,TRBD2,few,14,CASSPSGAGYEQYF,TGTGCCAGCAGCCCTAGCGGGGCAGGCTACGAGCAGTACTTC
TRBV5-1,TRBJ2-7,TRBD2,NA,15,CASSFRAGGGGEQYF,TGCGCCAGCAGCTTCCGTGCGGGAGGGGGGGGCGAGCAGTACTTC
TRBV6-5,TRBJ2-1,NA,few,13,CASRLRQDNEQFF,TGTGCCAGCAGATTAAGACAGGACAATGAGCAGTTCTTC
TRBV9,TRBJ2-1,TRBD1,NA,18,CASSVDPWDRGLRGEQFF,TGTGCCAGCAGCGTAGACCCTTGGGACAGGGGGCTCCGAGGTGAGCAGTTCTTC
TRBV5-6,TRBJ2-7,NA,NA,12,CASSEQGNEQYF,TGTGCCAGCAGTGAACAGGGAAACGAGCAGTACTTC
TRBV7-9,TRBJ2-3,TRBD2,once,17,CASSGAPSGMGTDTQYF,TGTGCCAGCAGCGGCGCTCCTAGCGGGATGGGCACAGATACGCAGTATTTT
TRBV5-6,TRBJ2-7,TRBD1,NA,15,CASSRGQGIPYEQYF,TGTGCCAGCAGCCGTGGACAGGGGATTCCCTACGAGCAGTACTTC
TRBV4-3,TRBJ2-7,NA,NA,13,CASSQELSYEQYF,TGCGCCAGCAGCCAAGAGTTGTCCTACGAGCAGTACTTC
TRBV27,TRBJ1-1,NA,few,13,CASKAAGKTEAFF,TGTGCCAGCAAGGCCGCCGGAAAGACTGAAGCTTTCTTT
TRBV5-1,TRBJ1-1,NA,NA,15,CASSLKGGMMAEAFF,TGCGCCAGCAGCTTGAAGGGAGGGATGATGGCTGAAGCTTTCTTT
TRBV9,TRBJ1-2,TRBD1,few,14,CASSVTQGVMGYTF,TGTGCCAGCAGCGTAACTCAGGGGGTGATGGGCTACACCTTC
TRBV5-4,TRBJ1-6,TRBD1,NA,15,CASNLFGQGSSPLHF,TGTGCCAGCAACCTTTTCGGACAGGGGTCATCACCCCTCCACTTT
TRBV19,TRBJ1-6,NA,NA,17,CASSIATGSSYNSPLHF,TGTGCCAGTAGTATAGCTACAGGGAGCTCCTATAATTCACCCCTCCACTTT
TRBV10-2,TRBJ1-2,NA,NA,15,CASSDLSTVNYGYTF,TGCGCCAGCAGTGACCTTTCGACAGTCAACTATGGCTACACCTTC
TRBV4-3,TRBJ2-7,TRBD2,NA,15,CASSRTSGGAYEQYF,TGCGCCAGCAGTCGGACTAGCGGGGGGGCCTACGAGCAGTACTTC
TRBV28,TRBJ2-7,NA,NA,12,CASSLSGTEQYF,TGTGCCAGCAGTTTATCCGGGACCGAGCAGTACTTC
TRBV19,TRBJ1-6,TRBD1,NA,13,CATSGQQYSPLHF,TGTGCCACTTCGGGACAGCAGTATTCACCCCTCCACTTT
TRBV6-6,TRBJ2-7,NA,once,14,CASSYPARKDEQYF,TGTGCCAGCAGTTACCCCGCTAGGAAGGACGAGCAGTACTTC
TRBV27,TRBJ2-2,NA,few,14,CASSSGLATGELFF,TGTGCCAGCAGTTCCGGACTTGCAACCGGGGAGCTGTTTTTT
TRBV30,TRBJ1-6,TRBD1,NA,17,CAWRIKGGWSYNSPLHF,TGTGCCTGGAGGATAAAAGGGGGCTGGTCCTATAATTCACCCCTCCACTTT
TRBV18,TRBJ2-7,NA,NA,13,CASSPQDGSGQYF,TGTGCCAGCTCACCCCAGGACGGTTCGGGGCAGTACTTC
TRBV6-1,TRBJ2-7,NA,once,9,CATSYEQYF,TGTGCCACCTCCTACGAGCAGTACTTC
TRBV7-2,TRBJ2-3,TRBD1,NA,14,CASSSDRGPDTQYF,TGTGCCAGCAGTTCGGACAGGGGGCCAGATACGCAGTATTTT
TRBV7-2,TRBJ1-5,NA,NA,13,CASSVHSNQPQHF,TGTGCCAGCAGCGTCCATAGCAATCAGCCCCAGCATTTT
TRBV6-5,TRBJ1-5,NA,few,13,CASSKRGGGPQHF,TGTGCCAGCAGTAAAAGGGGTGGCGGACCCCAGCATTTT
TRBV7-9,TRBJ1-1,TRBD1,NA,13,CASSVGQDTEAFF,TGTGCCAGCAGCGTAGGACAGGACACTGAAGCTTTCTTT
TRBV7-2,TRBJ2-1,NA,NA,13,CASSPSADEVQFF,TGTGCCAGCAGCCCATCCGCGGACGAGGTGCAGTTCTTC
TRBV27,TRBJ1-5,NA,NA,14,CASSLVMGGVPQHF,TGTGCCAGCAGTTTAGTCATGGGGGGGGTGCCCCAGCATTTT
TRBV4-3,TRBJ2-1,TRBD1,NA,15,CASSQLRDRVYEQFF,TGCGCCAGCAGCCAACTCCGGGACAGGGTATACGAGCAGTTCTTC
TRBV19,TRBJ1-5,NA,NA,14,CASEAGSRNQPQHF,TGTGCCAGCGAAGCCGGGTCGCGCAATCAGCCCCAGCATTTT
TRBV5-1,TRBJ2-3,TRBD2,NA,18,CASSIAVPSGRSTDTQYF,TGCGCCAGCAGCATCGCAGTCCCTAGCGGGCGAAGCACAGATACGCAGTATTTT
TRBV10-2,TRBJ2-2,TRBD2,NA,13,CASTGLVTGELFF,TGCGCCAGCACGGGACTAGTAACCGGGGAGCTGTTTTTT
TRBV5-1,TRBJ1-2,NA,few,16,CASSSGTRGTNYGYTF,TGCGCCAGCAGCTCGGGTACGAGAGGAACTAACTATGGCTACACCTTC
TRBV10-3,TRBJ1-2,NA,NA,14,CAISALGEEGGYTF,TGTGCCATCAGTGCCCTCGGGGAGGAGGGAGGCTACACCTTC
TRBV10-2,TRBJ2-1,TRBD2,once,16,CASSPFSGAAYNEQFF,TGCGCCAGCAGTCCCTTTAGCGGGGCCGCCTACAATGAGCAGTTCTTC
TRBV7-3,TRBJ2-7,TRBD1,NA,14,CASSLEDRTPEQYF,TGTGCCAGCAGCCTTGAGGACAGGACCCCCGAGCAGTACTTC
TRBV15,TRBJ1-2,NA,once,13,CATSGRGGYGYTF,TGTGCCACCAGCGGACGGGGAGGCTATGGCTACACCTTC
TRBV5-4,TRBJ2-1,TRBD1,NA,16,CASSLRRHDRVDEQFF,TGTGCCAGCAGCTTAAGAAGACATGACAGGGTAGATGAGCAGTTCTTC
TRBV19,TRBJ1-2,NA,NA,13,CASSATEMYGYTF,TGTGCCAGTAGTGCGACGGAGATGTATGGCTACACCTTC
TRBV9,TRBJ1-1,NA,NA,14,CASSASLGGTEAFF,TGTGCCAGCAGCGCCTCTTTGGGGGGGACTGAAGCTTTCTTT
TRBV5-1,TRBJ2-4,TRBD1,NA,15,CASSHEGATKNIQYF,TGCGCCAGCAGCCATGAGGGGGCGACCAAAAACATTCAGTACTTC
TRBV12-5,TRBJ2-5,NA,NA,12,CASRAVQETQYF,TGTGCTTCTCGGGCCGTCCAAGAGACCCAGTACTTC
TRBV18,TRBJ1-1,NA,NA,13,CASSPQVNTEAFF,TGTGCCAGCTCACCACAGGTGAACACTGAAGCTTTCTTT
TRBV7-9,TRBJ2-1,NA,NA,15,CASSPMGGTYNEQFF,TGTGCCAGCAGCCCTATGGGCGGGACCTACAATGAGCAGTTCTTC
TRBV7-2,TRBJ1-4,NA,NA,15,CASSLVGALGEKLFF,TGTGCCAGCAGCTTAGTTGGGGCTCTTGGGGAAAAACTGTTTTTT
TRBV4-3,TRBJ1-3,NA,NA,18,CASSQLPQEGLGGNTIYF,TGCGCCAGCAGCCAACTCCCACAGGAGGGTTTGGGTGGAAACACCATATATTTT
TRBV30,TRBJ1-1,NA,few,13,CAWISDRNTEAFF,TGTGCCTGGATCTCAGACAGGAACACTGAAGCTTTCTTT
TRBV15,TRBJ2-5,TRBD2,NA,14,CATSRKSSGETQYF,TGTGCCACCAGCAGAAAATCTAGCGGAGAGACCCAGTACTTC
TRBV13,TRBJ2-7,TRBD1,once,15,CASSELPTGDSEQYF,TGTGCCAGCAGTGAACTACCGACAGGGGATAGCGAGCAGTACTTC
TRBV5-4,TRBJ2-3,TRBD2,NA,15,CASSAGGAGTDTQYF,TGTGCCAGCAGCGCCGGGGGGGCCGGTACAGATACGCAGTATTTT
TRBV11-3,TRBJ2-3,TRBD2,NA,15,CASSAEGLVTDTQYF,TGTGCCAGCAGCGCGGAGGGACTAGTTACAGATACGCAGTATTTT
TRBV5-6,TRBJ2-3,TRBD2,NA,13,CASSLLATDTQYF,TGTGCCAGCAGCTTACTAGCGACAGATACGCAGTATTTT
TRBV5-1,TRBJ1-2,NA,NA,12,CASSLGQGGYTF,TGCGCCAGCAGCTTGGGCCAGGGTGGCTACACCTTC
TRBV6-5,TRBJ1-2,NA,NA,16,CASSYSPPGERFGYTF,TGTGCCAGCAGTTACTCTCCCCCGGGTGAACGGTTTGGCTACACCTTC